These T cell receptor beta chains were read from a single sample in a study of OX40 agonist ivuxolimab in advanced cancers. The method was immunoSEQ multiplex PCR; TCRdb's version includes in-frame clones alone and lacks a portion of them. The table shows approximately 76,000 clones, with approximately 86% occurring only once. Sequencing used CD4+ or CD8+ T cells sorted from blood, obtained in a trial of the OX40 agonist ivuxolimab. The source of these receptors is an adult with an advanced solid tumor such as melanoma, head and neck, liver or kidney cancer. Both conserved end residues are part of each CDR3. The D gene is left open where the match is weak. For some rows the clone size is stated as once, few or many, or as a class when expanded; others skip it.

>TRBD2|TRBJ2-1|TRBV7-2|-
CASSPGSGRALGSYNEQFF
TGTGCCAGCAGCCCAGGTAGCGGGAGGGCCTTGGGTTCCTACAATGAGCAGTTCTTC
>-|TRBJ2-1|TRBV5-1|-
CASSLLPAGNEQFF
TGCGCCAGCAGCTTGCTCCCCGCAGGGAATGAGCAGTTCTTC
>TRBD2|TRBJ2-3|TRBV13|-
CASSSRLAGADMQYF
TGTGCCAGCAGCTCAAGACTAGCGGGAGCGGATATGCAGTATTTT
>TRBD2|TRBJ2-1|TRBV4-2|-
CASSQGSGGRANEQFF
TGTGCCAGCAGCCAAGGGAGCGGAGGGAGGGCCAATGAGCAGTTCTTC
>TRBD1|TRBJ1-1|TRBV19|once
CASLPTGVTEAFF
TGTGCCAGCCTTCCGACAGGGGTCACTGAAGCTTTCTTT
>-|TRBJ2-2|TRBV5-3|-
CARRNTGSPTGSGELFF
TGTGCCAGAAGAAACACAGGATCCCCGACGGGGTCCGGGGAGCTGTTTTTT
>-|TRBJ2-3|TRBV27|-
CASTPLSRATDTQYF
TGTGCCAGCACCCCCCTCAGTCGGGCCACAGATACGCAGTATTTT
>TRBD1|TRBJ1-1|TRBV30|-
CAWSLHAGGNTEAFF
TGTGCCTGGAGTCTCCACGCAGGGGGGAACACTGAAGCTTTCTTT
>-|TRBJ2-7|TRBV5-5|-
CASSFNRENYEQYF
TGTGCCAGCAGTTTCAACAGGGAAAACTACGAGCAGTACTTC
>-|TRBJ2-5|TRBV18|-
CASSLDRPVYQETQYF
TGTGCCAGCTCCCTCGACAGGCCCGTGTACCAAGAGACCCAGTACTTC
>TRBD2|TRBJ2-1|TRBV6-5|-
CASSLGTSGGYNEQFF
TGTGCCAGCAGTTTAGGGACTAGCGGGGGTTACAATGAGCAGTTCTTC
>-|TRBJ2-7|TRBV11-2|-
CASSLEAVSSYEQYF
TGTGCCAGCAGCTTAGAGGCGGTTAGCTCCTACGAGCAGTACTTC
>-|TRBJ2-7|TRBV28|few
CASSFLGQDQEKEQYF
TGTGCCAGCAGTTTCCTAGGCCAGGACCAGGAGAAGGAGCAGTACTTC
>-|TRBJ1-5|TRBV2|-
CASRRPGEGQPQHF
TGTGCCAGCAGACGCCCGGGGGAGGGACAGCCCCAGCATTTT
>TRBD2|TRBJ2-4|TRBV6-4|-
CASRPGLAGLGKNIQYF
TGTGCCAGCAGGCCGGGACTAGCGGGATTAGGCAAAAACATTCAGTACTTC
>TRBD1|TRBJ1-2|TRBV5-1|-
CASSPRDRRYGYTF
TGCGCCAGCAGCCCTCGGGACAGACGCTATGGCTACACCTTC
>TRBD1|TRBJ2-2|TRBV7-9|-
CASSNRGAPNTGELFF
TGTGCCAGCAGCAACAGGGGGGCTCCGAACACCGGGGAGCTGTTTTTT
>-|TRBJ2-7|TRBV18|-
CASSPLSSTHYEQYF
TGTGCCAGCTCACCACTCTCCTCGACTCACTACGAGCAGTACTTC
>-|TRBJ1-3|TRBV9|once
CASSVQSSGNTIYF
TGTGCCAGCAGCGTGCAGAGCTCTGGAAACACCATATATTTT
>-|TRBJ2-1|TRBV27|-
CASSLTAASYNEQFF
TGTGCCAGCAGTTTAACGGCGGCAAGCTACAATGAGCAGTTCTTC
>-|TRBJ1-1|TRBV5-6|-
CASSLALSEAFF
TGTGCCAGCAGCTTGGCTTTAAGTGAAGCTTTCTTT
>-|TRBJ2-5|TRBV6-5|-
CASRHGGDETQYF
TGTGCCAGCAGGCACGGGGGCGATGAGACCCAGTACTTC
>TRBD1|TRBJ2-7|TRBV30|-
CAWSVGRGLYEQYF
TGTGCCTGGAGTGTGGGCAGGGGGCTCTACGAGCAGTACTTC
>TRBD1|TRBJ2-6|TRBV30|-
CAWNGVVTGQGSYGANVLTF
TGTGCCTGGAACGGTGTTGTTACGGGACAGGGATCTTATGGGGCCAACGTCCTGACTTTC
>-|TRBJ2-5|TRBV14|-
CASSQDGMVSRETQYF
TGTGCCAGCAGCCAAGATGGAATGGTTTCGAGAGAGACCCAGTACTTC
>-|TRBJ1-2|TRBV19|-
CASSIDLRGTGGYTF
TGTGCCAGTAGTATAGATCTCCGGGGGACGGGTGGCTACACCTTC
>-|TRBJ1-5|TRBV2|few
CASSVISNQPQHF
TGTGCCAGCAGCGTCATTAGCAATCAGCCCCAGCATTTT
>-|TRBJ1-1|TRBV7-3|-
CASSLRGREVKDTEAFF
TGTGCCAGCAGCTTACGTGGCAGGGAGGTGAAGGACACTGAAGCTTTCTTT
>-|TRBJ1-3|TRBV7-6|-
CASSSVAGNTIYF
TGTGCCAGCAGCTCGGTGGCTGGAAACACCATATATTTT
>-|TRBJ1-5|TRBV7-9|few
CASSFEGNQQPQHF
TGTGCCAGCAGCTTCGAAGGGAATCAGCAGCCCCAGCATTTT
>TRBD1|TRBJ2-5|TRBV4-1|-
CASSQGFGTGVETQYF
TGCGCCAGCAGCCAAGGCTTCGGGACAGGGGTTGAGACCCAGTACTTC
>TRBD1|TRBJ1-2|TRBV28|-
CASTLLDRDNYGYTF
TGTGCCAGCACCCTCTTAGACAGGGACAACTATGGCTACACCTTC
>TRBD1|TRBJ1-2|TRBV7-9|-
CASSFDRVYGYTF
TGTGCCAGCAGCTTCGACAGGGTCTATGGCTACACCTTC
>-|TRBJ1-1|TRBV11-2|-
CASSSWGENTEAFF
TGTGCCAGCAGCTCCTGGGGCGAAAACACTGAAGCTTTCTTT
>-|TRBJ2-7|TRBV7-2|-
CASSLGGEVYEQYF
TGTGCCAGCAGCTTAGGGGGGGAAGTCTACGAGCAGTACTTC
>-|TRBJ2-7|TRBV1|once
CTSSQEVRVVGDNEQYF
TGCACCAGCAGCCAAGAGGTACGGGTTGTAGGTGACAACGAGCAGTACTTC
>-|TRBJ2-2|TRBV5-4|few
CASSLGLPAGELFF
TGTGCCAGCAGCTTAGGACTACCAGCCGGGGAGCTGTTTTTT
>-|TRBJ2-3|TRBV4-2|-
CASSQNPLASGTDTQYF
TGTGCCAGCAGCCAAAACCCCCTGGCTAGCGGCACAGATACGCAGTATTTT
>TRBD1|TRBJ1-5|TRBV7-2|-
CASSFSQGAHQPQHF
TGTGCCAGCAGCTTTTCCCAGGGGGCGCATCAGCCCCAGCATTTT